The entry below gives a single T cell receptor beta chain sequence along with its context. The antigen it binds to is not known. Base quality data are lacking; no much larger clone is found one base away. The data originate from a study of blood T cell repertoires in COVID-19 (dated by TCRdb to the early 2020s). Concerning the study at large: The collaborator samples originated in the United States, Italy and Spain and spanned the acute and convalescent phases of COVID-19. The samples were drawn from two sources: the first 160 participants of the ongoing ImmuneRACE study, and fewer than 1,500 subjects contributed by 6 global collaborators. The repertoires were made available in a free public database intended to serve as a resource for research on the immune response to SARS-CoV-2. A de-identified subject ID, COVID-19 status, age in years and sex were almost always included in the sample metadata. The prospective study material was composed of cDNA or gDNA derived from T cells, B-cell-depleted T cells, or PBMCs. Where HLA class I and class II types were available, the types were taken from metadata supplied by the sample provider, not from assay-based typing. The dataset comprised deeply sampled blood TCRbeta repertoires from subjects exposed to, actively infected with, or recovered from COVID-19. Overall results and qualifications from the work: How much clinical and demographic metadata was included differed by source and by participant, and the metadata was provided uncurated.

TCRbeta CDR3 regions were amplified from genomic DNA using the immunoSEQ Assay, a bias-controlled multiplex PCR. Per the original workflow: Nucleated cell counts per sample were estimated from amplification of reference gene primers within the assay. To quantify the absolute abundance of each unique TCRbeta CDR3 rearrangement, sequence reads were collapsed and filtered. For each sample, productive Simpson clonality was calculated as the square root of Simpson's diversity index across productive rearrangements. What TCRdb holds here is the immuneACCESS table cut down to in-frame rearrangements. Part of the clones is not present; checked against another copy, under half of the missing clones reflect an unresolved V gene, and the others are unexplained. V and J calls and clone size come straight from that table; D and trimming were deduced from the DNA. The sample table lists about 130,000 clones, roughly 90% of them with a count of one. Roughly 4.3% of the sample lies in the top ten.

In Seattle, one collaborating source enrolled patients while the infection was active and tracked those patients longitudinally over the course of disease. Collaborating institutions collected whole blood in K2EDTA tubes following their own protocols. For TCRbeta analysis, collaborators shipped samples as frozen whole blood, isolated PBMCs, or DNA extracted from either of those sample types. V and J are trimmed by 1 base and 5 bases, and the gene matches miss 7 bases of the junction. The CDR3 runs 16 amino acids, cysteine and phenylalanine included. The entry retains the CDR3 DNA only, 48 bases that are in frame from base 1. From the germline V gene, CDR1 is KGHSH and CDR2 is LQKENI.

This sequence originates from a man aged 60 to 69 with COVID-19, enrolled during active disease. The specimen sequenced was peripheral blood. This sequence uses TRBV18 and TRBJ1-4; the junction holds 7 bases that match TRBD1. The DNA reads as follows: TGTGCCAGCTCACCACGAAATGACAGGGCGAATGAAAAACTGTTTTTT. The encoded protein is CASSPRNDRANEKLFF.